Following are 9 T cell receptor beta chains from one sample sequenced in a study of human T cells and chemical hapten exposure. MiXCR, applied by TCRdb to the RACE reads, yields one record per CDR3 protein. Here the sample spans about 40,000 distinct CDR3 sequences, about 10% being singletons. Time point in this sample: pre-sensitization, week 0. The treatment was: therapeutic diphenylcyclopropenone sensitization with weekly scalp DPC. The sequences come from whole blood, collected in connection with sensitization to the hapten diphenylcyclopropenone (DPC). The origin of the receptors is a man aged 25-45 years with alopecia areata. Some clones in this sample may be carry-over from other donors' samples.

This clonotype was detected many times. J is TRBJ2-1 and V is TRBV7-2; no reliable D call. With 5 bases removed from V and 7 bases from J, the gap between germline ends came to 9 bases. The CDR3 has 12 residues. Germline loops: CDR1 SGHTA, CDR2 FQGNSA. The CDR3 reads CASSPPFNEQFF. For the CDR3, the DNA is TGTGCCAGCAGCCCCCCGTTTAATGAGCAGTTCTTC.

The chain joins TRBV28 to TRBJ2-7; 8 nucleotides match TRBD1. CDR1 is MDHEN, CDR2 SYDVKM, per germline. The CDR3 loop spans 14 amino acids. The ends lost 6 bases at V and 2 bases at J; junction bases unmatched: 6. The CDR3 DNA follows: TGTGCCAGCAGACCCGACAGGGGCACCTACGAGCAGTACGTC. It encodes CASRPDRGTYEQYV.

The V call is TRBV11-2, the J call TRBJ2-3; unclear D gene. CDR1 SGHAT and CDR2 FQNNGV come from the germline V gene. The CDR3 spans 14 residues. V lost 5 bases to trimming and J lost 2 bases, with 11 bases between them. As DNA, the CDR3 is TGTGCCAGCAGCCTCTCCTATCCCACAGATACGCAGTATTTT. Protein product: CASSLSYPTDTQYF.

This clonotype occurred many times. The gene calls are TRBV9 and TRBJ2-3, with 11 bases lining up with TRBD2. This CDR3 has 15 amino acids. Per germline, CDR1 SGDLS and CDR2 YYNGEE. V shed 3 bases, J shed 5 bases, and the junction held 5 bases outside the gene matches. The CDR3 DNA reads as TGTGCCAGCAGCGCCGGGACTAGCGGAAAAGATACGCAGTATTTT. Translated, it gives CASSAGTSGKDTQYF.

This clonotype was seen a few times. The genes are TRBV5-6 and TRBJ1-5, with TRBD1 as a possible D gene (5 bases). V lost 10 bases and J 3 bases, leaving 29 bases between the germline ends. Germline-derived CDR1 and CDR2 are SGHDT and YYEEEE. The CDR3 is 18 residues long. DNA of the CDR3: TGTGCCGGATCCATGGCACCCGCTTCCGGGGCCCACAATCAGCCCCAGCATTTT. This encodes CAGSMAPASGAHNQPQHF.

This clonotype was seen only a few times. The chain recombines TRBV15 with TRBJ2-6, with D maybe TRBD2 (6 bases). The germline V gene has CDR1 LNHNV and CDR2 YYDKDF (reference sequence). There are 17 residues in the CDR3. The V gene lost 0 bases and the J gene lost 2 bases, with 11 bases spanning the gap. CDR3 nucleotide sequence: TGTGCCACCAGCAGAGAATTTGGAGGGGCTGGGGCCAACGTCCTGACTTTC. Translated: CATSREFGGAGANVLTF.

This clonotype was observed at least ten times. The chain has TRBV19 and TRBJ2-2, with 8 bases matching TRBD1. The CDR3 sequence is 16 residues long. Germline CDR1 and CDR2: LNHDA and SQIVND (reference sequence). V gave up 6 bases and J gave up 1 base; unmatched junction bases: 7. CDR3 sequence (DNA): TGTGCCAGTAGACTATTAGGGACAGGGAACACCGGGGAGCTGTTTTTT. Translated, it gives CASRLLGTGNTGELFF.

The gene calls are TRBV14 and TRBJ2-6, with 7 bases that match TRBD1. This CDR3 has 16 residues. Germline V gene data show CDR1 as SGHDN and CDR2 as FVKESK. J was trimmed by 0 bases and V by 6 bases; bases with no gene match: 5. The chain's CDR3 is CASRGDSSSGANVLTF. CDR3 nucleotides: TGTGCCAGCAGGGGGGACAGCTCCTCTGGGGCCAACGTCCTGACTTTC. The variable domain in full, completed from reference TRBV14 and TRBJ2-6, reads EAGVTQFPSHSVIEKGQTVTLRCDPISGHDNLYWYRRVMGKEIKFLLHFVKESKQDESGMPNNRFLAERTGGTYSTLKVQPAELEDSGVYFCASRGDSSSGANVLTFGAGSRLTVL.

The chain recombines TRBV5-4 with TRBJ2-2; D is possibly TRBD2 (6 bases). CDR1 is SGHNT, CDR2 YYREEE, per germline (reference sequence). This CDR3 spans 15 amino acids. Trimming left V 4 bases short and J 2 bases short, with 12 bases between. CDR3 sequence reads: CASSLSGANTGELFF. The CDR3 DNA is TGTGCCAGCAGCCTTAGCGGAGCCAACACCGGGGAGCTGTTTTTT.